Below, 10 T cell receptor beta chains from the same sample are listed, as sequenced in a study of T cells after posttransplantation cyclophosphamide. Sequencing was performed with immunoSEQ multiplex PCR; in TCRdb, only in-frame clones are kept and a portion is missing. The data contain fewer than 55,000 clones, 90% to 95% of them singletons. Sequenced material: PBMCs. Receptor source: a woman in her 30s in good health and a related stem cell transplant donor.

The CDR3 DNA sequence: TGTGCCAGCAGTTCTAACAGGGCGGTCACTGAAGCTTTCTTT. Translation gives CASSSNRAVTEAFF. The chain joins TRBV6-5 to TRBJ1-1; TRBD1 is a possible D gene (6 bases). Germline lookup yields CDR1 MNHEY and CDR2 SVGAGI. The V end lost 4 bases, the J end lost 4 bases, and 13 bases lay between the germline ends. This CDR3 contains 14 residues.

This chain links TRBV6-5 with TRBJ1-5; D is ambiguous. Germline V gene data show CDR1 as MNHEY and CDR2 as SVGAGI. V was pared by 2 bases and J by 6 bases, with 11 bases between. The CDR3 has 14 residues. CDR3 protein: CASSYDSGSQPQHF. CDR3 nucleotides: TGTGCCAGCAGTTACGATAGCGGATCTCAGCCCCAGCATTTT.

The V and J genes are TRBV12-5 and TRBJ2-5; a possible D gene is TRBD1 (6 bases). Judging by the DNA end, TRBJ2-7 fits better; the J call may be wrong. CDR3 length: 13 amino acids. CDR1 and CDR2 from the germline V gene are LGHNT and FRNRAP. CDR3 in amino acids: CARENRVAYEQYF. The CDR3 region has the DNA TGTGCTAGAGAGAACAGGGTTGCCTACGAGCAGTACTTC.

This clone was seen a single time. The V gene is TRBV6-5, the J gene TRBJ2-7, with D perhaps TRBD1 (5 bases). The CDR3 extends over 14 amino acids. CDR1 and CDR2 from the germline V gene are MNHEY and SVGAGI. The V end lost 6 bases, the J end lost 2 bases, and 14 bases lay between the germline ends. CDR3 nucleotides: TGTGCCAGCAGCCACAGGTATGGGGCCTACGAGCAGTACTTC. The encoded protein is CASSHRYGAYEQYF.

The sample holds one count of this clone. The chain links TRBV6-1 to TRBJ2-1, with 8 bases fitting TRBD1. Losses at the gene ends were 5 bases for V and 2 bases for J; bases not matched to a gene: 5. This CDR3 region has 15 residues. Germline-derived CDR1 and CDR2 are MNHNS and SASEGT. In nucleotides, the CDR3 is TGTGCCAGCAGTCGGGCAGGGGGCGCCTACAATGAGCAGTTCTTC. This gives the protein CASSRAGGAYNEQFF.

This clone was found a few times. The J gene is TRBJ2-2, the V gene TRBV6-4; D not resolved. The germline V gene encodes CDR1 MRHNA and CDR2 SNTAGT. Trimming shortened V by 0 bases and J by 4 bases, and 3 bases separated the two germline ends. The CDR3 is made up of 13 amino acids. The CDR3 is CASSDSGTGELFF. The CDR3 nucleotides are TGTGCCAGCAGTGACTCCGGCACCGGGGAGCTGTTTTTT.

V gene TRBV7-8 combines with J gene TRBJ2-2; D gene ambiguous. The CDR3 extends over 14 amino acids. Germline assignment: CDR1 SGHVS and CDR2 FQNEAQ. The germline V and J ends were trimmed by 1 base and 4 bases, with 7 bases remaining between them. The CDR3 loop is CASSLVLGTGELFF. CDR3 coding DNA: TGTGCCAGCAGCTTAGTTCTCGGCACCGGGGAGCTGTTTTTT. Full variable domain (outside the CDR3, taken from reference TRBV7-8 and TRBJ2-2): GAGVSQSPRYKVAKRGQDVALRCDPISGHVSLFWYQQALGQGPEFLTYFQNEAQLDKSGLPSDRFFAERPEGSVSTLKIQRTQQEDSAVYLCASSLVLGTGELFFGEGSRLTVL.

This clone was recorded only once. The rearrangement links TRBV27 to TRBJ2-7; D is perhaps TRBD2 (6 bases). The CDR3 spans 15 residues. Germline assignment: CDR1 MNHEY and CDR2 SMNVEV (reference sequence). V lost 0 bases to trimming and J lost 0 bases, with 9 bases between them. CDR3 DNA: TGTGCCAGCAGTTTATCCTCGGGGGTCTCCTACGAGCAGTACTTC. Translation: CASSLSSGVSYEQYF.

The V and J genes are TRBV6-1 and TRBJ1-2; possible D gene TRBD1, 6 bases. The CDR3 consists of 13 residues. Between the trimmed V and J ends, which lost 10 bases and 6 bases, there was a span of 18 bases. Germline loops: CDR1 MNHNS, CDR2 SASEGT. CDR3 sequence: CATQGRVFDGYTF. DNA of the CDR3: TGTGCCACCCAGGGGAGGGTCTTTGATGGCTACACCTTC.

The rearrangement links TRBV7-9 to TRBJ1-4; 7 nucleotides agree with TRBD1. The trim removed 3 bases at V and 4 bases at J, leaving 8 bases unmatched. The CDR3 contains 16 residues. The germline V gene encodes CDR1 SEHNR and CDR2 FQNEAQ (reference sequence). CDR3 loop: CASSLGSTGLNEKLFF. The CDR3 DNA sequence: TGTGCCAGCAGCTTGGGCTCGACAGGGCTTAATGAAAAACTGTTTTTT.